The 15 T cell receptor beta chains in this list originate from one sample, sequenced in a study of T cell responses to AZD1222 COVID-19 vaccine. TCRdb's table, derived via immunoSEQ multiplex PCR, lists solely in-frame clones and lacks some. This sample has 83,000 or so clones; around nine tenths occur once, and the top ten carry 4% to 5.5%. The input for sequencing was peripheral blood, taken on day 0 of MenACWY control vaccination. All receptors come from an adult in good health.

V gene TRBV7-2 combines with J gene TRBJ1-4; 10 nucleotides agree with TRBD1. V lost 2 bases to trimming and J lost 6 bases; unmatched junction nucleotides: 3. CDR1 is SGHTA, CDR2 FQGNSA, per germline. The CDR3 sequence is 15 residues long. CDR3 loop: CASSLMGTGDEKLFF. DNA of the CDR3: TGTGCCAGCAGCTTAATGGGGACAGGGGATGAAAAACTGTTTTTT.

The V and J genes are TRBV30 and TRBJ2-1; D is undetermined. The CDR3 runs to 11 residues. Trimming took off 4 bases at V and 11 bases at J, with 12 bases between the two ends. CDR1 GTSNPN and CDR2 SVGIG come from the germline V gene (reference sequence). In DNA form, the CDR3 reads TGTGCCTGGACCACTGAAGAGCAGCAGTTCTTC. Protein sequence: CAWTTEEQQFF.

The V gene is TRBV6-2 or TRBV6-3, the J gene TRBJ2-7; D is perhaps TRBD2 (5 bases). Germline assignment: CDR1 MNHEY and CDR2 SVGEGT. This CDR3 spans 14 amino acids. Trimming removed 7 bases from V and 8 bases from J, with 21 bases in between. Written as DNA, the CDR3 is TGTGCCAGCATCCCAGAGGGTCACCGGTCGAAGCAGTACTTC. This translates into CASIPEGHRSKQYF.

The rearrangement links TRBV6-2 or TRBV6-3 to TRBJ2-1; 10 positions match TRBD2. V was pared by 6 bases and J by 4 bases, with 9 bases of the junction left unmatched. CDR1 is MNHEY and CDR2 is SVGEGT in the germline V gene. The CDR3 totals 16 residues. CDR3 DNA: TGTGCCAGCAGCCTTGGGTCTAGCGGGGGTTACAATGAGCAGTTCTTC. This translates into CASSLGSSGGYNEQFF.

V gene TRBV9 combines with J gene TRBJ1-3; 7 bases align to TRBD1. Germline lookup yields CDR1 SGDLS and CDR2 YYNGEE. The V segment lost 0 bases and the J segment 5 bases; nucleotides outside the gene matches: 2. The CDR3 totals 14 residues. CDR3 loop: CASSVDRGRNTIYF. The CDR3 coding sequence is TGTGCCAGCAGCGTAGACAGGGGTAGAAACACCATATATTTT.

This chain links TRBV10-1 with TRBJ2-1, with D tentatively TRBD2 (5 bases). The V end lost 8 bases, the J end lost 7 bases, and 21 bases lay between the germline ends. CDR3 length equals 15 residues. CDR1 and CDR2 from the germline V gene are WNHNN and SYGVQD (reference sequence). CDR3 loop: CASSQRVSGLNEQFF. In DNA form, the CDR3 reads TGCGCCAGCTCCCAAAGGGTGAGCGGACTTAATGAGCAGTTCTTC.

The chain uses TRBV9 and TRBJ2-7; perhaps TRBD1 as D (5 bases). Trimming left V 4 bases short and J 3 bases short, with 11 bases between. This CDR3 has 13 amino acids. Germline CDR1 reads SGDLS; CDR2 reads YYNGEE. CDR3 nucleotide sequence: TGTGCCAGCAGCCCCCGGCAGGGCTACGAGCAGTACTTC. Its protein product is CASSPRQGYEQYF.

The chain combines TRBV9 with TRBJ2-2, with D unresolved. CDR3 length: 14 amino acids. V was cut by 0 bases and J by 3 bases, with 6 bases left in between. Germline CDR1 SGDLS, CDR2 YYNGEE. The CDR3 here is CASSVEADTGELFF. As DNA, the CDR3 is TGTGCCAGCAGCGTAGAGGCAGACACCGGGGAGCTGTTTTTT.

This rearrangement joins TRBV7-2 to TRBJ2-1, with TRBD2 as a possible D gene (5 bases). The CDR3 has 14 residues. From germline, CDR1 is SGHTA and CDR2 FQGNSA. Trimming cost V 1 base and J 6 bases, with 10 bases left between them. CDR3 nucleotide sequence: TGTGCCAGCAGCTTAGTTTCTAGCTTCAATGAGCAGTTCTTC. Translating it yields CASSLVSSFNEQFF. Full variable domain (missing parts from reference TRBV7-2 and TRBJ2-1): GAGVSQSPSNKVTEKGKDVELRCDPISGHTALYWYRQSLGQGLEFLIYFQGNSAPDKSGLPSDRFSAERTGGSVSTLTIQRTQQEDSAVYLCASSLVSSFNEQFFGPGTRLTVL.

The chain links TRBV6-5 to TRBJ2-7; no reliable D call. The CDR3 length is 15 residues. Trimming removed 0 bases from V and 3 bases from J, with 12 bases in between. Germline CDR1 and CDR2: MNHEY and SVGAGI. The CDR3 DNA is TGTGCCAGCAGTTACTCTGGGATCCGTCACTACGAGCAGTACTTC. It yields the protein CASSYSGIRHYEQYF.

The chain couples TRBV6-4 to TRBJ1-5, with a possible D match to TRBD1 (5 bases). The CDR3 spans 19 residues. Germline loops: CDR1 MRHNA, CDR2 SNTAGT. Between the trimmed V and J ends, which lost 0 bases and 0 bases, there was a span of 18 bases. CDR3 region: CASSDSNSPGRYSNQPQHF. In DNA, the CDR3 is TGTGCCAGCAGTGACTCGAATTCCCCAGGGAGGTATAGCAATCAGCCCCAGCATTTT.

V usage is TRBV19 and J usage is TRBJ1-2; D perhaps matches TRBD1 (5 bases). Germline V gene sequence: CDR1 LNHDA, CDR2 SQIVND (reference sequence). CDR3 size: 14 residues. V lost 4 bases and J lost 7, with 16 bases in between. The CDR3 DNA reads TGTGCCAGTAGTAGCGACGGGGCAGCGGGTGGCTACACCTTC. Encoded protein: CASSSDGAAGGYTF.

This rearrangement joins TRBV6-1 to TRBJ2-1; 9 bases map to TRBD2. Germline V gives CDR1 MNHNS, CDR2 SASEGT. The CDR3 sequence is 17 residues long. Losses at the gene ends were 2 bases for V and 4 bases for J; bases not matched to a gene: 9. CDR3 sequence (DNA): TGTGCCAGCAGTGAATTGAGTAGCGGGAGAGGGTACAATGAGCAGTTCTTC. It is translated as CASSELSSGRGYNEQFF.

This chain links TRBV7-3 with TRBJ2-5, with D unresolved. The V end was cut by 5 bases, the J end by 5 bases, with 12 bases between. CDR1 and CDR2 from the germline V gene are SGHTA and FQGTGA. This CDR3 spans 13 amino acids. The CDR3 sequence is CASSPIMGETQYF. The CDR3 bases are TGTGCCAGCAGCCCGATCATGGGGGAGACCCAGTACTTC.

The chain links TRBV6-5 to TRBJ2-1, with a weak D call TRBD2 (6 bases). V was trimmed by 5 bases and J by 6 bases, leaving 17 bases between them. Germline-derived CDR1 and CDR2 are MNHEY and SVGAGI. The CDR3 totals 15 residues. The CDR3 loop is CASSHPGLGFNEQFF. CDR3 nucleotide sequence: TGTGCCAGCAGTCATCCGGGACTGGGATTCAATGAGCAGTTCTTC.